This is a list of T cell receptor beta chains from one sample in a study of blood T cell repertoires in COVID-19. Only in-frame clones appear in the TCRdb table, and some are missing; sequencing was by immunoSEQ multiplex PCR. The table shows approximately 140,000 clones, with around 80% occurring only once. Material: peripheral blood. The receptors were gathered from a human donor in a cohort sampled during active COVID-19. Both conserved end residues are part of each CDR3. Each record gives: CDR3 DNA, CDR3 protein, CDR3 length, clone size, D gene, J gene, V gene. The D gene is left open where the match is weak. Clone size is stated in some rows and not others, as once, few, many or a class when expanded.

cdr3_nt: TGTGCCAGTTCGGGATCTAGCAGCTATAGCAATCAGCCCCAGCATTTT
cdr3_aa: CASSGSSSYSNQPQHF
cdr3_length: 16
clone_size: -
d_call: -
j_call: TRBJ1-5
v_call: TRBV2

cdr3_nt: TGCGCCAGCAGCTTGGAGCGGGGACGGAGAGATTCACCCCTCCACTTT
cdr3_aa: CASSLERGRRDSPLHF
cdr3_length: 16
clone_size: -
d_call: -
j_call: TRBJ1-6
v_call: TRBV5-1

cdr3_nt: TGTGCCAGCAGCTACGGGAGCACTGAAGCTTTCTTT
cdr3_aa: CASSYGSTEAFF
cdr3_length: 12
clone_size: -
d_call: -
j_call: TRBJ1-1
v_call: TRBV7-9

cdr3_nt: TGTGCCAGCAGCCAAGGTTATAGCGGGGGGCAGGATGAGCAGTTCTTC
cdr3_aa: CASSQGYSGGQDEQFF
cdr3_length: 16
clone_size: -
d_call: TRBD2
j_call: TRBJ2-1
v_call: TRBV16

cdr3_nt: TGCAGTGCAGGGACAGACTACGAGCAGTACTTC
cdr3_aa: CSAGTDYEQYF
cdr3_length: 11
clone_size: -
d_call: TRBD1
j_call: TRBJ2-7
v_call: TRBV20-1

cdr3_nt: TGTGCCAGCAGTGCGCTGGGAGGGACAGGGGGCGGGGTGGATACGCAGTATTTT
cdr3_aa: CASSALGGTGGGVDTQYF
cdr3_length: 18
clone_size: -
d_call: TRBD1
j_call: TRBJ2-3
v_call: TRBV6-1

cdr3_nt: TGTGCCAGCAGTCAAAAGCGGACAGGGAACGCCGGGGAGCTGTTTTTT
cdr3_aa: CASSQKRTGNAGELFF
cdr3_length: 16
clone_size: -
d_call: TRBD1
j_call: TRBJ2-2
v_call: TRBV2

cdr3_nt: TGTGCCAGCAGTGGAGGACAGGGAGAAAGTCAGCCCCAGCATTTT
cdr3_aa: CASSGGQGESQPQHF
cdr3_length: 15
clone_size: -
d_call: TRBD1
j_call: TRBJ1-5
v_call: TRBV2

cdr3_nt: TGTGCCAGCACTCGACAGGGTCCCATGGACGAGCAGTACTTC
cdr3_aa: CASTRQGPMDEQYF
cdr3_length: 14
clone_size: -
d_call: TRBD1
j_call: TRBJ2-7
v_call: TRBV7-6

cdr3_nt: TGTGCCAGCAGCCGACAGAATAGCAATCAGCCCCAGCATTTT
cdr3_aa: CASSRQNSNQPQHF
cdr3_length: 14
clone_size: -
d_call: -
j_call: TRBJ1-5
v_call: TRBV21-1

cdr3_nt: TGCAGCGTTGGAACAGGCCCTACTAACTATGGCTACACCTTC
cdr3_aa: CSVGTGPTNYGYTF
cdr3_length: 14
clone_size: -
d_call: -
j_call: TRBJ1-2
v_call: TRBV29-1

cdr3_nt: TGTGCCAGCAGTGAAATGAGATCTGGAAACACCATATATTTT
cdr3_aa: CASSEMRSGNTIYF
cdr3_length: 14
clone_size: -
d_call: -
j_call: TRBJ1-3
v_call: TRBV2

cdr3_nt: TGTGCCAGCTCAGGAGCTAGCGATCGAGAGACCCAGTACTTC
cdr3_aa: CASSGASDRETQYF
cdr3_length: 14
clone_size: few
d_call: -
j_call: TRBJ2-5
v_call: TRBV18

cdr3_nt: TGTGCCAGCAGTTTACAACAGGGGGGATCAGCTTTCTTT
cdr3_aa: CASSLQQGGSAFF
cdr3_length: 13
clone_size: -
d_call: TRBD1
j_call: TRBJ1-1
v_call: TRBV28

cdr3_nt: TGTGCCAGCAGCCCCCGTAGCGGGGGGGTAGATACGCAGTATTTT
cdr3_aa: CASSPRSGGVDTQYF
cdr3_length: 15
clone_size: -
d_call: TRBD2
j_call: TRBJ2-3
v_call: TRBV4-2

cdr3_nt: TGTGCCTGGAGTGTTTCTAGTTATCCCAATGAGCAGTTCTTC
cdr3_aa: CAWSVSSYPNEQFF
cdr3_length: 14
clone_size: -
d_call: -
j_call: TRBJ2-1
v_call: TRBV30

cdr3_nt: TGTGCCAGCAGCTTGCCTAGCAGGGAGACCCAGTACTTC
cdr3_aa: CASSLPSRETQYF
cdr3_length: 13
clone_size: -
d_call: -
j_call: TRBJ2-5
v_call: TRBV5-4

cdr3_nt: TGCGCCAGCAGCCAAGTCCAGGGATTGAACACTGAAGCTTTCTTT
cdr3_aa: CASSQVQGLNTEAFF
cdr3_length: 15
clone_size: once
d_call: -
j_call: TRBJ1-1
v_call: TRBV4-1

cdr3_nt: TGTGCCAGCAGTTACTCCCCGGGACAGGGGGCCCTTAGCTCCTACAATGAGCAGTTCTTC
cdr3_aa: CASSYSPGQGALSSYNEQFF
cdr3_length: 20
clone_size: -
d_call: TRBD1
j_call: TRBJ2-1
v_call: TRBV6-2/TRBV6-3

cdr3_nt: TGTGCCAGCAGCTTAGATCGGGGTTGGTCCTACGAGCAGTACTTC
cdr3_aa: CASSLDRGWSYEQYF
cdr3_length: 15
clone_size: few
d_call: -
j_call: TRBJ2-7
v_call: TRBV7-2

cdr3_nt: TGTGCCAGCAGCGTAAGTTGGGCCTCCTCCTACGAGCAGTACTTC
cdr3_aa: CASSVSWASSYEQYF
cdr3_length: 15
clone_size: -
d_call: -
j_call: TRBJ2-7
v_call: TRBV9

cdr3_nt: TGTGCCAGTTCCGCGGGGGTCAACACCGGGGAGCTGTTTTTT
cdr3_aa: CASSAGVNTGELFF
cdr3_length: 14
clone_size: few
d_call: TRBD2
j_call: TRBJ2-2
v_call: TRBV19

cdr3_nt: TGTGCCAGCAGTGAAGGGCAGGGTTCTATAGGAAACACCATATATTTT
cdr3_aa: CASSEGQGSIGNTIYF
cdr3_length: 16
clone_size: once
d_call: -
j_call: TRBJ1-3
v_call: TRBV2

cdr3_nt: TGCGCCAGCAGCTTGGGACAGGCCGCCATACAGCCCCAGCATTTT
cdr3_aa: CASSLGQAAIQPQHF
cdr3_length: 15
clone_size: -
d_call: TRBD1
j_call: TRBJ1-5
v_call: TRBV5-5

cdr3_nt: TGTGCCAGCAGGCCGGTGATTTCGGGGGAGACCCAGTACTTC
cdr3_aa: CASRPVISGETQYF
cdr3_length: 14
clone_size: -
d_call: -
j_call: TRBJ2-5
v_call: TRBV6-5

cdr3_nt: TGTGCCAGCTCACCAAGCGGGGGGGTAGACGAGCAGTTCTTC
cdr3_aa: CASSPSGGVDEQFF
cdr3_length: 14
clone_size: -
d_call: TRBD2
j_call: TRBJ2-1
v_call: TRBV18

cdr3_nt: TGTGCCAGTAGTCTCGACTGGAACGGGGAGCTGTTTTTT
cdr3_aa: CASSLDWNGELFF
cdr3_length: 13
clone_size: once
d_call: -
j_call: TRBJ2-2
v_call: TRBV19